The source of this TCR beta chain is a study of beta chain features in type 1 diabetes. General study results and limits: Using cDNA template may skew counts toward highly expressing activated cells. Shorter TCRB CDR3s, moderately but significantly so, marked every one of the four CD4+ subsets in Type 1 diabetes patients. Insertion counts at VDJ junctions were lower in type 1 diabetes patients, who also showed more deletions there.

Via CD45RO/CCR7/CD25/CD127/CD95/CD27, cells of the CD4+ naive, central memory, regulatory and stem cell-like memory subsets were sorted. J lost 2 bases, V lost 6 bases, and 10 bases had no gene match. CDR3 length: 16 amino acids. Germline V gives CDR1 MNHEY, CDR2 SMNVEV (reference sequence). Note on this clone: Antigen unknown.

Expressed TCRB transcripts were sequenced because the entire RNA isolate underwent reverse transcription. Generated by immunoSEQ multiplex PCR, the TCRdb table keeps only in-frame clones and is missing some. In the table there are tens of thousands of clones, 42% of which are singletons. V gene TRBV27 combines with J gene TRBJ2-1; 7 bases are shared with TRBD2. This TCR came from a young man with type 1 diabetes. Sequencing input: Tregs from blood. The DNA of the CDR3 is TGTGCCAGCAGGCGGTATGGCGGGAGTACCTACAATGAGCAGTTCTTC. Protein product: CASRRYGGSTYNEQFF.